This TCR beta chain was recovered during a study of T cell repertoires in cytomegalovirus infection. The wider study: Indications of both CMV infection and matching HLA type were provided by public TCR beta signatures.

This clonotype appeared a few times. This CDR3 comprises 15 residues. Germline V lookup: CDR1 SEHNR, CDR2 FQNEAQ (reference sequence). The germline V and J ends were trimmed by 1 base and 3 bases, with 9 bases remaining between them. TCRdb reprocessed the reads with MiXCR, giving one entry per CDR3 protein. The profile shows around 530,000 distinct CDR3 sequences, approximately 25% of them singletons. The rearrangement joins TRBV7-9 to TRBJ1-4; D remains unclear. This TCR was recovered from a human donor in good health (CMV status not recorded). Some clones in this sample may be carry-over from other donors' samples. Sequencing used PBMCs. The CDR3 here is CASSLEGSSNEKLFF. The CDR3 DNA follows: TGTGCCAGCAGCTTAGAGGGCAGCTCTAATGAAAAACTGTTTTTT.